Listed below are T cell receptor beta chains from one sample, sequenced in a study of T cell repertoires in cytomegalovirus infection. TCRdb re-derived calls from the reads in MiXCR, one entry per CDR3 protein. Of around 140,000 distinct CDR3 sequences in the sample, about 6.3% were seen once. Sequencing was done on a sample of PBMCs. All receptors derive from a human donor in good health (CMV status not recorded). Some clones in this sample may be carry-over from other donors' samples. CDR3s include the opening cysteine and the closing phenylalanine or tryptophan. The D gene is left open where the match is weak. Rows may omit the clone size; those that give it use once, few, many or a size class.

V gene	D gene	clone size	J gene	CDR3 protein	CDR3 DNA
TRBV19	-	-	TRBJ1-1	CASMYGRNTEAFF	TGTGCCAGTATGTATGGGAGGAACACTGAAGCTTTCTTT
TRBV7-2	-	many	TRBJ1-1	CASSGRMNTEAFF	TGTGCCAGCAGCGGGAGGATGAACACTGAAGCTTTCTTT
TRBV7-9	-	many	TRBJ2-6	CASSLGAAISGANVLTF	TGTGCCAGCAGCTTAGGGGCAGCCATCTCTGGGGCCAACGTCCTGACTTTC
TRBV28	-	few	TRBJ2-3	CASSFGGGFTDTQYF	TGTGCCAGCAGTTTTGGGGGGGGCTTCACAGATACGCAGTATTTT
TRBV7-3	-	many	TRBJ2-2	CASSLGPPHMGNTGELFF	TGTGCCAGCAGCTTGGGACCGCCCCATATGGGGAACACCGGGGAGCTGTTTTTT
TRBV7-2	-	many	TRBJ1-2	CASSPGTREGYGYTF	TGTGCCAGCAGCCCGGGCACCCGAGAGGGCTATGGCTACACCTTC
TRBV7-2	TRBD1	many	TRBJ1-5	CASSLEQGAWQPQHF	TGTGCCAGCAGCTTAGAACAGGGGGCTTGGCAGCCCCAGCATTTT
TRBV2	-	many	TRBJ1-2	CASSRQMRYGYTF	TGTGCCAGCAGTAGACAGATGCGGTATGGCTACACCTTC
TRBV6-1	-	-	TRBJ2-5	CASTNDLGGGTQYF	TGTGCCAGCACCAACGACTTGGGAGGGGGAACCCAGTACTTC
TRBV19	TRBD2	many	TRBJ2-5	CASSILLWTSGEQETQYF	TGTGCCAGTAGTATACTTTTGTGGACTAGCGGAGAACAAGAGACCCAGTACTTC
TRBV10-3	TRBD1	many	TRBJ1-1	CAISESTRQGGILWDTEAFF	TGTGCCATCAGTGAGTCGACTCGACAGGGGGGGATCTTGTGGGACACTGAAGCTTTCTTT
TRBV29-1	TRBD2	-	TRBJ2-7	CSVEASGGAYEQYF	TGCAGCGTTGAAGCTAGCGGGGGGGCTTACGAGCAGTACTTC
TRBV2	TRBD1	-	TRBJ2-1	CASGGQGFEFF	TGTGCCAGCGGAGGACAGGGGTTCGAGTTCTTC
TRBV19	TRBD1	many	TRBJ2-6	CASWTGGAGANVLTF	TGTGCCAGCTGGACAGGGGGCGCTGGGGCCAACGTCCTGACTTTC
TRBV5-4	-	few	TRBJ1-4	CASSFNRKLFF	TGTGCCAGCAGCTTTAACCGAAAACTGTTTTTT
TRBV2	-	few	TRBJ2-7	CASSIGLYEQYF	TGTGCCAGCAGTATTGGCCTCTACGAGCAGTACTTC
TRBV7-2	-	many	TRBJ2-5	CASSLVHGSDETQYF	TGTGCCAGCAGCTTAGTCCACGGGTCGGACGAGACCCAGTACTTC
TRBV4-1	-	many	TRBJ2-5	CASSQDRTPQETQYF	TGCGCCAGCAGCCAAGATAGAACTCCCCAAGAGACCCAGTACTTC